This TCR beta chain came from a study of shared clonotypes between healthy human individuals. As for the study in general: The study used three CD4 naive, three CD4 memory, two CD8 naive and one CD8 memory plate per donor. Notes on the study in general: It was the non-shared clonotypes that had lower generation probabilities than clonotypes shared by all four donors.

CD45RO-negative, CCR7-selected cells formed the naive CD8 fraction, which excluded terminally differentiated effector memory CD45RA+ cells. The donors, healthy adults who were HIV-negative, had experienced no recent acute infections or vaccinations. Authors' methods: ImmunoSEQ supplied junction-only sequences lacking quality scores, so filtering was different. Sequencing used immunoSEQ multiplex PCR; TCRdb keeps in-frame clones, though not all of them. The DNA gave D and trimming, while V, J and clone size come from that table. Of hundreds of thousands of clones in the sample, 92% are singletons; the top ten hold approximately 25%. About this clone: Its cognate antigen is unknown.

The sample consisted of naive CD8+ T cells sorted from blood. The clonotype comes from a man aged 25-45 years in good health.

This chain's CDR3 is CASSQATGGSWEQYF. The CDR3 nucleotides read TGCGCCAGCAGCCAGGCGACAGGGGGTTCCTGGGAGCAGTACTTC. The genes are TRBV4-3 and TRBJ2-7; TRBD1 aligns across 9 bases. In germline, CDR1 is LGHNA, CDR2 YSLEER. The ends lost 3 bases at V and 7 bases at J; junction bases unmatched: 10. The CDR3 is 15 residues long.